This TCR beta chain was recorded in a study of T cells after yellow fever vaccination. TCRdb reanalysed the 5' RACE reads using MiXCR and keeps one entry per CDR3 protein. The sample carries 300,000 to 350,000 distinct CDR3 sequences, roughly 4.3% recorded once. The sequence came from a man younger than 30 who received the YFV17D yellow fever vaccine. The source was PBMCs, collected 15 days after the yellow fever booster vaccination.

Written as DNA, the CDR3 is TGCAGTGCTAGGACCCCCCGTCAGGGTCATGAGCAGTTCTTC. Its protein is CSARTPRQGHEQFF. This chain links TRBV20-1 with TRBJ2-1, with D tentatively TRBD1 (5 bases). There are 14 residues in the CDR3. V shed 3 bases and J shed 8 bases, with 17 bases lying between them. From germline, CDR1 is DFQATT and CDR2 SNEGSKA (reference sequence).